This TCR beta chain was sequenced in a study of T cells in Graves' hyperthyroidism and ophthalmopathy. Study results and limitations: Most thyroid clonotypes expanded above 0.001 were also detected in blood.

The table lists this clonotype with a few counts. Its antigen is unknown. Amplified regions were TCR beta CDR3 sequences from RNA transcripts. First-round RT-PCR targeting the TCR CDR3 was performed with the HTBI primer set. TCRdb called the multiplex PCR reads again in MiXCR, with one record for every CDR3 protein. The data hold fewer than 500,000 distinct CDR3 sequences, with approximately 15% observed a single time. Extraction of PBMCs used roughly 10 ml of fresh peripheral blood. The origin of this receptor is a man in his late teens or twenties with Graves' ophthalmopathy. Sequenced sample: blood.

The DNA of the CDR3 is TGTGCCAGCAGTTTAGCGCACAGGAACAATGAGCAGTTCTTC. It yields the protein CASSLAHRNNEQFF. The V call is TRBV12-3 or TRBV12-4, the J call TRBJ2-1; D may be TRBD1 (5 bases). V was cut by 0 bases and J by 5 bases, with 8 bases left in between. This CDR3 region has 14 residues.